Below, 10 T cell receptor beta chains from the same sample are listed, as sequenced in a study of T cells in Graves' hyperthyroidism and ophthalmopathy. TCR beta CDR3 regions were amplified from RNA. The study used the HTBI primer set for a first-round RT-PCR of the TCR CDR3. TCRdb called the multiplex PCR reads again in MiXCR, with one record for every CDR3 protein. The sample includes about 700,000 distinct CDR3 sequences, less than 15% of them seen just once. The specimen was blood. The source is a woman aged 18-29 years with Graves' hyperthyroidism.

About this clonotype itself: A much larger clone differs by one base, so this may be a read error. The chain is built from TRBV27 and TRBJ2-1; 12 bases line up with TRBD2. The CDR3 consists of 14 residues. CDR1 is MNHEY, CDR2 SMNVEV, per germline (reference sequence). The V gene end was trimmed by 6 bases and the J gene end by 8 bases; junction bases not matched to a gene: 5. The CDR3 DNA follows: TGTGCCAGCAGAGCGGGACTAGCGGGCCATGAGCAGTTCTTC. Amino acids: CASRAGLAGHEQFF.

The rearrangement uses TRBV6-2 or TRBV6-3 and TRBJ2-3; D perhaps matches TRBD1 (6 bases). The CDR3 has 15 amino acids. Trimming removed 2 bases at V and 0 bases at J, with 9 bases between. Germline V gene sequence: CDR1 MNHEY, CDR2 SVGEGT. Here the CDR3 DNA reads TGTGCCAGCAGTTACAGGACAGCTAGCACAGATACGCAGTATTTT. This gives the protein CASSYRTASTDTQYF.

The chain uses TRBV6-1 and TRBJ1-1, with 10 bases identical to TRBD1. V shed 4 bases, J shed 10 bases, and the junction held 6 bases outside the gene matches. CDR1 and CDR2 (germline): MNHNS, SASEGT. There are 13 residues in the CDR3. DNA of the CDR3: TGTGCCAGCAGTGCATTGGGACAGGGGAGAGCTTTCTTT. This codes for CASSALGQGRAFF.

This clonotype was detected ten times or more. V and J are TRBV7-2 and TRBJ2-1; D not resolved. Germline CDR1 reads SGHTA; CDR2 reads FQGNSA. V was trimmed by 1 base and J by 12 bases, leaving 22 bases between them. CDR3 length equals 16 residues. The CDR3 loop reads CASSLDSQFLPRVQFF. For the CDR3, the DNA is TGTGCCAGCAGCTTAGATTCTCAGTTTTTGCCTAGGGTGCAGTTCTTC.

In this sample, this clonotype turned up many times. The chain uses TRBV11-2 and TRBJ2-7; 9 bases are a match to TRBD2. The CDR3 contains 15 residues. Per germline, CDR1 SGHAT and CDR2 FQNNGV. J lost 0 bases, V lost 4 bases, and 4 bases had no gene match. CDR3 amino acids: CASSSLAGSSYEQYF. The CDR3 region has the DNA TGTGCCAGCAGCTCCCTAGCGGGAAGCTCCTACGAGCAGTACTTC.

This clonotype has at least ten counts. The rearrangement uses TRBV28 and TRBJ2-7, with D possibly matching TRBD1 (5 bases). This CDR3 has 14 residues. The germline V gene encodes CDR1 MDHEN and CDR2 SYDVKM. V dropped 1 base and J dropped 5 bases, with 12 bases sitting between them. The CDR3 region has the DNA TGTGCCAGCAGTTTATTCTCAGGGCTTGACGAGCAGTACTTC. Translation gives CASSLFSGLDEQYF.

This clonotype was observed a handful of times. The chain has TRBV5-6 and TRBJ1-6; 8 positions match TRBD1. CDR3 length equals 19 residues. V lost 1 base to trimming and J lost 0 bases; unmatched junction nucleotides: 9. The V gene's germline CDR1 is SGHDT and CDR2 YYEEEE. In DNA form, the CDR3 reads TGTGCCAGCAGCTTGCGGAGGACAGGGCCTACCTCCTATAATTCACCCCTCCACTTT. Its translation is CASSLRRTGPTSYNSPLHF.

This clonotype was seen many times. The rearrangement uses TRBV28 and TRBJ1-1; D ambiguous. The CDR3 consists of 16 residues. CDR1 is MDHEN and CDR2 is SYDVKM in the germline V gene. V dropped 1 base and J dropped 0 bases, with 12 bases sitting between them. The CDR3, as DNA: TGTGCCAGCAGTTTATTGGACGGGAGTGTGAACACTGAAGCTTTCTTT. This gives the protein CASSLLDGSVNTEAFF.

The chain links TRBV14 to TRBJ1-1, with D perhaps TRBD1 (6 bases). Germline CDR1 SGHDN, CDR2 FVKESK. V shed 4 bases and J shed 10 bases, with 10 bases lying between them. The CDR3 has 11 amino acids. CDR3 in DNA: TGTGCCAGCAGCCGAGGGACATCAGCTTTCTTT. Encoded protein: CASSRGTSAFF. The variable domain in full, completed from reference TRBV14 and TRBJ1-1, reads EAGVTQFPSHSVIEKGQTVTLRCDPISGHDNLYWYRRVMGKEIKFLLHFVKESKQDESGMPNNRFLAERTGGTYSTLKVQPAELEDSGVYFCASSRGTSAFFGQGTRLTVV.

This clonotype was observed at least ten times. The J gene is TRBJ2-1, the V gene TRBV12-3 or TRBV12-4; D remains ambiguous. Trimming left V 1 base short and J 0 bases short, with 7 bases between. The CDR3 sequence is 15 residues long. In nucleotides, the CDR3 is TGTGCCAGCAGTTTAGGGACGATCTCCTACAATGAGCAGTTCTTC. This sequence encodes CASSLGTISYNEQFF.